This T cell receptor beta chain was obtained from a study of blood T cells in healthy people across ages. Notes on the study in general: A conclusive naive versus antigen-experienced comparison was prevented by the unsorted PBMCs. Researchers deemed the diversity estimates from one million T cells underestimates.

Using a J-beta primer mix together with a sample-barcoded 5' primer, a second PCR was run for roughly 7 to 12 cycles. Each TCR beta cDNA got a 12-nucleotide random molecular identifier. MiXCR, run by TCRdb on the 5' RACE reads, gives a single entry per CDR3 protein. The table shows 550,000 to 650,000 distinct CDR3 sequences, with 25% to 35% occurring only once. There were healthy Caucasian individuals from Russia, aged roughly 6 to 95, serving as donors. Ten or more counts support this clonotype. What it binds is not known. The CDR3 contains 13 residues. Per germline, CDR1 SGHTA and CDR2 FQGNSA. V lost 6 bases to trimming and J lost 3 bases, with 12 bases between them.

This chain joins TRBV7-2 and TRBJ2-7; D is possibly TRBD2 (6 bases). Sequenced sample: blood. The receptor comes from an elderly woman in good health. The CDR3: CASSWDFLYEQYF. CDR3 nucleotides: TGTGCCAGCAGTTGGGACTTCCTCTACGAGCAGTACTTC.